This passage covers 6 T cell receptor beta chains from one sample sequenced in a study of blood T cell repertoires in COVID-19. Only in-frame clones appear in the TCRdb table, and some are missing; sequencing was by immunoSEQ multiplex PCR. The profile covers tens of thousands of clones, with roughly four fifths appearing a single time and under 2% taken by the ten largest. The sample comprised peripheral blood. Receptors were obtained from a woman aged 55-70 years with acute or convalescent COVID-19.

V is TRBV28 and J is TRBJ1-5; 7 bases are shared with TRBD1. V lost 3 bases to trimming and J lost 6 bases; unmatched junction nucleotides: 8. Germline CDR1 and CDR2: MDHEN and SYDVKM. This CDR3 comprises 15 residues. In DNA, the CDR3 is TGTGCCAGCAGTTTGGAGGGGGCGCTGGGTCAGCCCCAGCATTTT. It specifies CASSLEGALGQPQHF.

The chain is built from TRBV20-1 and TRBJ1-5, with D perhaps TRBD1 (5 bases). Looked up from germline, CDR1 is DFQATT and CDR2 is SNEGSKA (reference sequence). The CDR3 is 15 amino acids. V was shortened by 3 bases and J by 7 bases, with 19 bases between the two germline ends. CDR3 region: CSASATGGGSQPQHF. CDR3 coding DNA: TGCAGTGCTAGTGCAACCGGGGGGGGTAGCCAGCCCCAGCATTTT.

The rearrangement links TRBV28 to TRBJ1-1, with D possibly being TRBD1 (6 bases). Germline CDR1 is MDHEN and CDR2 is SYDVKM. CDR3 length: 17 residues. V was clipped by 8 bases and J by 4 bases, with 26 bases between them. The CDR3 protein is CASEGGGALRSSTEAFF. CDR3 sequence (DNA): TGTGCCAGCGAAGGAGGGGGGGCGTTGAGGTCGAGCACTGAAGCTTTCTTT.

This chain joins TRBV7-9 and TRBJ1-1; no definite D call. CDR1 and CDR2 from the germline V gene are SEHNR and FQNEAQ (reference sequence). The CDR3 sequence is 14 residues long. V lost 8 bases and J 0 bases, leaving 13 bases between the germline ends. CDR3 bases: TGTGCCAGCGAGCTCCGAACTATGAACACTGAAGCTTTCTTT. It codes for CASELRTMNTEAFF.

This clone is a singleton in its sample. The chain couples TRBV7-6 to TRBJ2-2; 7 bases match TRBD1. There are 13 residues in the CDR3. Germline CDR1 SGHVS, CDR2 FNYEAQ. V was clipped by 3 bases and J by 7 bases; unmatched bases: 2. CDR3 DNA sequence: TGTGCCAGCAGCTTTTCAGGGGGCGGGGAGCTGTTTTTT. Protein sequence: CASSFSGGGELFF.

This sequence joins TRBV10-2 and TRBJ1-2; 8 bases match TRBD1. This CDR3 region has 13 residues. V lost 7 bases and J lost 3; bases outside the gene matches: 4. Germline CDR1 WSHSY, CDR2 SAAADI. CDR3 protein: CASTPTGDYGYTF. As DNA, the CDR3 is TGCGCCAGCACCCCGACAGGGGACTATGGCTACACCTTC.